These 22 T cell receptor beta chains share one sample of origin, sequenced in a study of blood T cell repertoires in COVID-19. Profiling relied on immunoSEQ multiplex PCR, and the TCRdb table lists in-frame clones only, not all of them. The table lists 100,000 to 130,000 clones, roughly 84% of them singletons. The sequencing input was peripheral blood. Receptors originate from a human donor in a cohort sampled during active COVID-19.

The CDR3 coding sequence is TGTGCCAGCAGTTACGGGGCAGACGCCATAATAGAAAAACTGTTTTTT. Its protein product is CASSYGADAIIEKLFF. V usage is TRBV6-6 and J usage is TRBJ1-4, with D possibly TRBD1 on 5 matching bases. The CDR3 is 16 amino acids. Germline V gene sequence: CDR1 MNHNY, CDR2 SVGAGI (reference sequence). Trimming removed 2 bases from V and 8 bases from J, with 18 bases in between.

V usage is TRBV19 and J usage is TRBJ2-3; no clear D gene. The CDR3 extends over 17 amino acids. V dropped 8 bases and J dropped 0 bases, with 21 bases sitting between them. The germline V gene encodes CDR1 LNHDA and CDR2 SQIVND (reference sequence). CDR3 residues: CASSWAPYQSSTDTQYF. CDR3 coding DNA: TGTGCCAGTTCCTGGGCGCCATACCAATCTAGCACAGATACGCAGTATTTT.

The V gene is TRBV7-8, the J gene TRBJ2-5; D not certain. The CDR3 runs 13 residues. CDR1 is SGHVS, CDR2 FQNEAQ, per germline. Trimming removed 2 bases at V and 2 bases at J, with 6 bases between. The CDR3 is CASSLPGQETQYF. In DNA form, the CDR3 reads TGTGCCAGCAGCTTACCGGGTCAAGAGACCCAGTACTTC.

The chain employs TRBV10-1 and TRBJ1-5; 8 bases fit TRBD1. The CDR3 sequence is 15 residues long. In germline, CDR1 is WNHNN, CDR2 SYGVQD (reference sequence). Trimming took 7 bases from V and 2 from J; bases not matched to a gene: 7. The CDR3 nucleotides are TGCGCCAGCAAGGACAGGGCATATTGCAATCAGCCCCAGCATTTT. Encoded protein: CASKDRAYCNQPQHF.

This rearrangement joins TRBV5-5 to TRBJ2-7, with 10 positions matching TRBD1. The CDR3 length is 15 residues. The V and J ends lost 4 bases and 2 bases, in that order; junction bases with no gene match: 6. CDR1 is SGHKS, CDR2 YYEKEE, per germline (reference sequence). CDR3 sequence reads: CASSAGGQGAYEQYV. The CDR3, as DNA: TGTGCCAGCAGCGCCGGAGGACAGGGGGCCTACGAGCAGTACGTC.

The chain couples TRBV9 to TRBJ2-1, with 12 bases matching TRBD2. The CDR3 sequence is 18 residues long. V lost 3 bases to trimming and J lost 5 bases; unmatched junction nucleotides: 12. Germline CDR1 reads SGDLS; CDR2 reads YYNGEE. CDR3 bases: TGTGCCAGCAGCGCCGGACCTAGCGGGAGGGCCTTCAACAATGAGCAGTTCTTC. Translating gives CASSAGPSGRAFNNEQFF.

The chain joins TRBV28 to TRBJ1-3, with D possibly being TRBD1 (5 bases). Between the trimmed V and J ends, which lost 1 base and 4 bases, there was a span of 8 bases. The CDR3 has 14 amino acids. From germline, CDR1 is MDHEN and CDR2 SYDVKM. The CDR3 reads CASSLSGFGNTIYF. For the CDR3, the DNA is TGTGCCAGCAGTTTATCAGGGTTCGGAAACACCATATATTTT.

This chain joins TRBV3-1 (or the pseudogene TRBV3-2) and TRBJ1-1, with D possibly TRBD1 on 5 matching bases. The CDR3 covers 19 residues. Germline V gene data show CDR1 as LGHDT and CDR2 as YNNKEL (reference sequence). The V end lost 6 bases, the J end lost 0 bases, and 26 bases lay between the germline ends. CDR3 sequence (DNA): TGTGCCAGCAGGCTAGATAGCAGGGCAGGAGTAACTATGAACACTGAAGCTTTCTTT. Amino acid sequence: CASRLDSRAGVTMNTEAFF.

The chain uses TRBV2 and TRBJ2-5; D is perhaps TRBD1 (6 bases). This CDR3 is 13 amino acids long. In germline, CDR1 is SNHLY, CDR2 FYNNEI. V lost 2 bases, J lost 5 bases, and 9 bases lay in between. This CDR3 is CASSELRGETQYF. The DNA for the CDR3 is TGTGCCAGCAGTGAACTCAGGGGTGAGACCCAGTACTTC.

The chain joins TRBV5-4 to TRBJ2-1, with unresolved D. CDR3 length equals 13 residues. CDR1 is SGHNT and CDR2 is YYREEE in the germline V gene (reference sequence). Trimming pared 1 base from V and 4 bases from J, leaving 6 bases between. The CDR3 DNA follows: TGTGCCAGCAGCTTGTCCAGATACAATGAGCAGTTCTTC. The encoded protein is CASSLSRYNEQFF.

This chain links TRBV4-3 with TRBJ2-7, with D perhaps TRBD1 (5 bases). The length of the CDR3 is 14 residues. Trimming cost V 4 bases and J 12 bases, with 22 bases left between them. In germline, CDR1 is LGHNA, CDR2 YSLEER. CDR3 nucleotides: TGCGCCAGCAGCCCCCCCGGCCACCAGGGAACTTGGTACGTC. This translates into CASSPPGHQGTWYV.

The CDR3 coding sequence is TGTGCCAGCAGTGGATCGGGAGGGCAACACGAGCAGTACTTC. Translation gives CASSGSGGQHEQYF. The chain employs TRBV25-1 and TRBJ2-7; 8 bases agree with TRBD2. CDR1 is MGHDK and CDR2 is SYGVNS in the germline V gene. V dropped 4 bases and J dropped 5; count of bases not matched to a gene: 7. This CDR3 region has 14 residues.

The rearrangement joins TRBV7-2 to TRBJ2-3, with D perhaps TRBD2 (6 bases). CDR1 is SGHTA, CDR2 FQGNSA, per germline. The V and J ends lost 0 bases and 0 bases respectively, with 10 bases between them. This CDR3 comprises 16 residues. As DNA, the CDR3 is TGTGCCAGCAGCTTAGCAGGGCGGGGAAGCACAGATACGCAGTATTTT. Amino acids: CASSLAGRGSTDTQYF.

The CDR3: CASSPGQGSTDTQYF. The CDR3 DNA reads as TGTGCCAGCAGCCCAGGACAGGGTAGTACAGATACGCAGTATTTT. The chain carries TRBV11-2 and TRBJ2-3; TRBD1 agrees at 8 bases. J was trimmed by 3 bases and V by 5 bases; bases with no gene match: 7. The CDR3 is 15 residues long. Germline V CDR1 and CDR2: SGHAT, FQNNGV.

The chain uses TRBV7-9 and TRBJ2-5; possibly TRBD2 for D (6 bases). Looked up from germline, CDR1 is SEHNR and CDR2 is FQNEAQ (reference sequence). The CDR3 spans 15 residues. Trimming removed 5 bases from V and 5 bases from J, with 18 bases in between. CDR3 residues: CASSPFAGLWETQYF. The CDR3 nucleotides are TGTGCCAGCAGCCCCTTTGCGGGGCTGTGGGAGACCCAGTACTTC.

The rearrangement links TRBV7-2 to TRBJ1-1; tentative D call: TRBD1 (5 bases). From germline, CDR1 is SGHTA and CDR2 FQGNSA. Trimming removed 3 bases from V and 4 bases from J, with 12 bases in between. This CDR3 has 14 amino acids. The DNA for the CDR3 is TGTGCCAGCAGCTTCGTCCAGGGAAGCACTGAAGCTTTCTTT. This encodes CASSFVQGSTEAFF.

This clone has a single count. The V and J genes are TRBV30 and TRBJ1-1; TRBD1 is a possible D gene (5 bases). The V and J ends lost 0 bases and 0 bases respectively, with 8 bases between them. The CDR3 length is 14 residues. Germline V gene sequence: CDR1 GTSNPN, CDR2 SVGIG (reference sequence). The CDR3 sequence is CAWSVQVLNTEAFF. CDR3 DNA: TGTGCCTGGAGTGTACAGGTTTTGAACACTGAAGCTTTCTTT.

The chain links TRBV2 to TRBJ1-2; 8 bases agree with TRBD1. This CDR3 is 12 amino acids long. J lost 6 bases, V lost 6 bases, and 3 bases had no gene match. The germline V gene encodes CDR1 SNHLY and CDR2 FYNNEI. This CDR3 is CASRWTGNGYTF. CDR3 bases: TGTGCCAGCAGATGGACAGGGAATGGCTACACCTTC.

This chain links TRBV16 with TRBJ1-5, with D unresolved. This CDR3 has 13 residues. The ends were cut back, 0 bases at V and 5 bases at J, with 5 bases in the middle. Germline assignment: CDR1 KGHSY and CDR2 FQNENV. The CDR3 sequence is CASSQSADQPQHF. The CDR3 region has the DNA TGTGCCAGCAGCCAATCAGCCGATCAGCCCCAGCATTTT.

J is TRBJ2-7 and V is TRBV5-1; 12 bases match TRBD2. With 3 bases clipped from V and 0 bases from J, the junction kept 7 bases outside the gene matches. The germline V gene encodes CDR1 SGHRS and CDR2 YFSETQ. There are 17 residues in the CDR3. The CDR3 bases are TGCGCCAGCAGCTCTGCCCCTAGCGGGAGGGCCTCCTACGAGCAGTACTTC. It is translated as CASSSAPSGRASYEQYF.

The chain is built from TRBV3-1 (or the pseudogene TRBV3-2) and TRBJ2-7; a possible D gene is TRBD2 (5 bases). V was clipped by 3 bases and J by 0 bases, with 6 bases between them. CDR3 length: 13 amino acids. The V gene's germline CDR1 is LGHDT and CDR2 YNNKEL (reference sequence). The CDR3 protein is CASSHGVSYEQYF. CDR3 DNA sequence: TGTGCCAGCAGCCACGGGGTCTCCTACGAGCAGTACTTC.

Concerning this clone: This specimen includes other DNA sequences encoding the same CDR3. V usage is TRBV6-5 and J usage is TRBJ1-5; the D gene is possibly TRBD1 (5 bases). V was shortened by 6 bases and J by 2 bases, with 14 bases between the two germline ends. The CDR3 has 15 residues. Germline V lookup: CDR1 MNHEY, CDR2 SVGAGI. DNA for the CDR3: TGTGCCAGCAGAACGGGGGGTGGAGGCAATCAGCCCCAGCATTTT. It translates to CASRTGGGGNQPQHF.